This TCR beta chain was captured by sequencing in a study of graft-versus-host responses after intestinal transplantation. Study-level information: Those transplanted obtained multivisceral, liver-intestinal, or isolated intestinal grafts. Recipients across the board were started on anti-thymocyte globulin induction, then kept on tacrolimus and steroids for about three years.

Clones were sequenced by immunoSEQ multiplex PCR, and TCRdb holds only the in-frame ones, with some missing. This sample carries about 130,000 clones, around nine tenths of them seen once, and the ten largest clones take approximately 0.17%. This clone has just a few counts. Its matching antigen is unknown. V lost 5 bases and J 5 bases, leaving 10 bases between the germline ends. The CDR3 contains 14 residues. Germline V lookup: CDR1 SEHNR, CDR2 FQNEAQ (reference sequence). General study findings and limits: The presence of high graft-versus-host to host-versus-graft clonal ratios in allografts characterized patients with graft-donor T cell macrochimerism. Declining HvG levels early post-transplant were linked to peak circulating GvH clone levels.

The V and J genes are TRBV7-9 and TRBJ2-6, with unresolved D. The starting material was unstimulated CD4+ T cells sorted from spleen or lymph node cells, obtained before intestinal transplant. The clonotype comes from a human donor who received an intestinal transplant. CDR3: CASSRELRANVLTF. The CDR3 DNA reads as TGTGCCAGCAGCCGCGAGTTGAGGGCCAACGTCCTGACTTTC.